This T cell receptor beta chain was retrieved from a study of cytomegalovirus exposure and HLA in healthy donors. Study-wide points: CMV serostatus was the sole immune exposure information available. In a later analysis, at a false discovery rate of 0.05, over 15,000 TCR beta sequences matched HLA alleles. When the data were analyzed later, several of the most significant clusters appeared to be linked to common viral pathogens. A later analysis linked a missense DCLRE1C variant to TCR beta V- and J-gene trimming.

With respect to this clone: Antigen unknown.

Use of 60 Vbeta and 13 Jbeta primers characterized the PCR. TCRdb's copy holds only in-frame clones and misses some; the assay was immunoSEQ multiplex PCR. The sample carries about 200,000 clones, about 80% recorded once. The sample comprised PBMCs. This clonotype was sampled from a male donor in good health and CMV-seronegative.

CDR3 sequence: CASSAPGSSTDTQYF. CDR3 coding DNA: TGTGCCAGCAGCGCCCCAGGGTCTAGCACAGATACGCAGTATTTT. The chain couples TRBV9 to TRBJ2-3; the D gene is possibly TRBD1 (5 bases). Germline CDR1 SGDLS, CDR2 YYNGEE. With 3 bases removed from V and 0 bases from J, the gap between germline ends came to 11 bases. This CDR3 comprises 15 residues.